What follows describes a single TCR beta chain. The target of this receptor is not known. No quality values exist for individual bases; no much larger clone is one base distant. The donors were around 39 Caucasian individuals from Russia, aged about 6 to 95 years, who were systemically healthy. Each donor gave around 9.8 milliliters of peripheral blood, collected into EDTA-treated Vacutainer tubes. PBMCs were isolated by Ficoll-Paque density-gradient centrifugation, with at least 7 million obtained per sample. Trizol reagent was used to extract total RNA from the PBMCs, yielding at least 5 micrograms per sample. For every donor, an aliquot of PBMCs went through flow cytometry to measure the percentages of naive CD45RAhigh/CD27high T cells. V sheds 3 bases and J sheds 8 bases, leaving 22 bases between their ends. From a lookup of the germline V gene (reference sequence), CDR1 and CDR2 are MNHEY and SMNVEV. Including cysteine and phenylalanine, the CDR3 has 16 amino acids. Just CDR3 DNA is preserved here, 48 bases in frame from base 1.

This sample was included in a study of blood T cells in healthy people across ages (dated by TCRdb to between 2014 and 2017). Study-level background: In model experiments, template switching captured roughly one uniquely barcoded TCR beta cDNA molecule for every two T cells. Age-related changes in TCR beta repertoire diversity were measured in the study by deep sequencing normalized with unique cDNA molecular identifiers. Donors were grouped into four age groups: young (average roughly 17 years), middle-aged (about 38), aged (about 60) and long-lived (around 80). To avoid experimental bias, donors of different ages were distributed randomly across sequencing lanes. Using the same blood draw, the study looked at two additional independent replicas of 1 million unique cDNA reads for two donors, one aged 18 to 30 and the other aged 80 or older.

The library was generated by 5' RACE. Sequencing instrument: Illumina HiSeq 2500. A second about 7 to 12 cycle PCR used a sample-barcoded 5' primer and a J-beta primer mix. A template-switch 5' adaptor carrying 12 random nucleotides introduced a unique molecular identifier onto each TCR beta cDNA molecule. Each sample yielded at least 3 million CDR3-containing paired-end reads. First-strand cDNA synthesis was performed from all RNA using the Mint cDNA synthesis kit, with priming by a TRBC-specific oligonucleotide. All cDNA was treated with uracil-DNA glycosylase and then went through a first 18-cycle PCR with the universal primers M1SS and BC2_uni_R. The paper's processing steps were these. For normalization, 1 million high-quality reads, each with a distinct molecular identifier, were randomly selected from each sample. Instead of being binned into consensus sequences, reads that shared molecular identifiers were thrown out. MiTCR, with a Q25 quality threshold and the strictest error-elimination algorithm, was used for CDR3 identification, clonotype clustering and error correction. A nonparametric unseen species model using Euler transformation provided a lower-bound estimate of total TCR beta diversity. Clones were called with MiXCR by TCRdb after fastp trimmed the public reads at Q25, and only in-frame beta chains were retained. Each CDR3 protein gets just one entry, which takes the most common genes and DNA from the rows behind it. The V and J calls follow TCRdb's processing rather than the paper's. The sample contains roughly 1.5 million distinct CDR3 sequences, around 40% of them found a single time. The top ten clonotypes cover under 5% of the sample.

What the research found in general, with its limitations: Estimates of total diversity based on one million sequenced T cells were considered lower bounds and underestimates. Observed TCR beta diversity per million T cells fell roughly linearly with age, and a significant reduction was already apparent by age approximately 40. Because the CMV infection status of the donors was unknown, age-related changes in expanded clonotypes may potentially have been confounded. Since profiling was done on bulk unsorted PBMCs, naive and antigen-experienced compartments could not be conclusively compared. Compared with the aged group, the long-lived group had more naive CD4+ T cells, fewer expanded clones and increased TCR diversity, a pattern suggesting age selection. A strong correlation was found between observed TCR beta diversity and the percentage of naive T cells measured by flow cytometry.

The V and J segments used are TRBV27 and TRBJ1-2, with the D gene not clear enough to name. Sequencing used blood. This receptor was identified in a woman aged 18-30 years in good health. DNA sequence: TGTGCCAGCAGTTTTTCAGGTGGGCGATCTATCGGCGGCTACACCTTC. Its protein reads: CASSFSGGRSIGGYTF.